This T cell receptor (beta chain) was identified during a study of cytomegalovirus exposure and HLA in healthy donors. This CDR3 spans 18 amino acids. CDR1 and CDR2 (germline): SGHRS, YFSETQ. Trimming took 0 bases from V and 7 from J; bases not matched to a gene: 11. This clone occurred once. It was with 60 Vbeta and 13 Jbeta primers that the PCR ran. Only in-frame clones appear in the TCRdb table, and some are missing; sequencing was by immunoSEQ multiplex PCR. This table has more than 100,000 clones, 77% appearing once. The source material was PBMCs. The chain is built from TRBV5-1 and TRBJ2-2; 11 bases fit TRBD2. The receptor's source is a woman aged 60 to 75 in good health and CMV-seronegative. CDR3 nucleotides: TGCGCCAGCAGCTTGGAGGCTAGCGGGGGGAAGGTCAGCGGGGAGCTGTTTTTT. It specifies CASSLEASGGKVSGELFF.